What follows are 24 T cell receptor beta chains derived from one specimen sequenced in a study of T-cell memory formation after mild COVID-19. TCRdb fed the 5' RACE reads into MiXCR, producing one record per CDR3 protein. The table lists fewer than 300,000 distinct CDR3 sequences, under 20% of them singletons, with approximately 22% in the top ten. Sequences were obtained from PBMCs or a T cell subset sorted from them (not recorded which). These receptors were obtained from a young man who had mild COVID-19 (a few samples of this study predate the infection). Cell type and time point are not known.

The chain couples TRBV24-1 to TRBJ1-2; 8 nucleotides agree with TRBD1. Germline V lookup: CDR1 KGHDR, CDR2 SFDVKD. The length of the CDR3 is 14 residues. The junction had 11 bases not matched to a gene; V was cut back by 7 bases and J by 8 bases. The CDR3 region is CATSDGQGLSGYTF. CDR3 in DNA: TGTGCCACCAGCGACGGACAGGGATTGTCGGGCTACACCTTC.

The chain combines TRBV7-8 with TRBJ1-1; D is ambiguous. The CDR3 extends over 14 amino acids. Germline values: CDR1 SGHVS, CDR2 FQNEAQ. The V end was cut by 2 bases, the J end by 3 bases, with 10 bases between. CDR3 DNA: TGTGCCAGCAGCTTATATAGCGGGTACACTGAAGCTTTCTTT. Its translation: CASSLYSGYTEAFF.

The chain combines TRBV20-1 with TRBJ2-5; D uncertain. The germline V and J ends were trimmed by 0 bases and 1 base, with 12 bases remaining between them. The germline V gene encodes CDR1 DFQATT and CDR2 SNEGSKA (reference sequence). CDR3 size: 15 residues. CDR3 sequence reads: CSARDGRVTQETQYF. The DNA for the CDR3 is TGCAGTGCTAGAGATGGTAGGGTTACCCAAGAGACCCAGTACTTC.

The V gene is TRBV6-5, the J gene TRBJ1-5; tentatively, D is TRBD1 (5 bases). This CDR3 contains 15 residues. V lost 6 bases, J lost 0 bases, and 12 bases lay in between. Germline lookup yields CDR1 MNHEY and CDR2 SVGAGI. The CDR3 is CASRRQSYSNQPQHF. The CDR3 nucleotides read TGTGCCAGCAGGCGACAGAGCTATAGCAATCAGCCCCAGCATTTT.

This clonotype was counted between two and nine times. The gene calls are TRBV12-3 or TRBV12-4 and TRBJ2-7, with D maybe TRBD1 (6 bases). The CDR3 is 15 residues long. V lost 3 bases, J lost 0 bases, and 12 bases lay in between. CDR3 coding DNA: TGTGCCAGCAGTTTGAACAGGGCTACCTCCTACGAGCAGTACTTC. This translates into CASSLNRATSYEQYF.

This clonotype was counted at least ten times. The chain joins TRBV4-1 to TRBJ2-1; D is tentatively TRBD1 or TRBD2 (6 bases each). CDR3 length equals 15 residues. The V gene lost 3 bases and the J gene lost 8 bases, with 17 bases spanning the gap. CDR1 MGHRA and CDR2 YSYEKL come from the germline V gene. This CDR3 is CASSQQGGRGDEQFF. CDR3 coding DNA: TGCGCCAGCAGCCAGCAAGGGGGGCGGGGCGATGAGCAGTTCTTC.

In nucleotides, the CDR3 is TGCGCCAGCAGCGCCCGACAGGGGGCGAACACTGAAGCTTTCTTT. This sequence encodes CASSARQGANTEAFF. The V call is TRBV5-1, the J call TRBJ1-1; 10 nucleotides align to TRBD1. The junction had 4 bases not matched to a gene; V was cut back by 4 bases and J by 1 base. The CDR3 covers 15 residues. Germline V CDR1 and CDR2: SGHRS, YFSETQ.

The sample holds a few counts of this clonotype. This rearrangement joins TRBV6-2 or TRBV6-3 to TRBJ2-7, with D unresolved. Germline V gene lookup returns CDR1 MNHEY and CDR2 SVGEGT. This CDR3 contains 11 residues. V was clipped by 8 bases and J by 12 bases, with 17 bases between them. The CDR3 region is CASGYGPTPYV. CDR3 bases: TGTGCCAGCGGATACGGGCCGACACCGTACGTC.

The table lists this clonotype with a few counts. The rearrangement links TRBV10-1 to TRBJ1-2, with no clear D. The CDR3 is 13 amino acids. V was cut by 3 bases and J by 14 bases, with 19 bases left in between. Germline loops: CDR1 WNHNN, CDR2 SYGVQD (reference sequence). The CDR3 DNA sequence: TGCGCCAGCAGTGACTCACGGGGAGTACCAGGAACCTTC. It is translated as CASSDSRGVPGTF.

This clonotype was seen a handful of times. The V call is TRBV7-2, the J call TRBJ2-3; D uncertain. Germline V gene lookup returns CDR1 SGHTA and CDR2 FQGNSA. Trimming shortened V by 5 bases and J by 5 bases, and 14 bases separated the two germline ends. The CDR3 covers 14 residues. CDR3 in amino acids: CASSPARRLDTQYF. CDR3 nucleotides: TGTGCCAGCAGCCCGGCCCGGCGGCTAGATACGCAGTATTTT.

This clonotype has more than one count but fewer than ten. The chain carries TRBV7-3 and TRBJ2-3; TRBD2 matches at 7 bases. Germline V gene data show CDR1 as SGHTA and CDR2 as FQGTGA. After removal of 2 bases from V and 1 base from J, the junction contained 6 bases not matched to a gene. This CDR3 is built from 16 residues. The DNA of the CDR3 is TGTGCCAGCAGCTTAGCGGGGGTAGCGGGCACAGATACGCAGTATTTT. Protein: CASSLAGVAGTDTQYF.

This clonotype turned up a few times. The chain carries TRBV9 and TRBJ1-1; D is unresolved. Trimming took 0 bases from V and 4 from J, leaving 13 bases between them. The CDR3 is 15 residues long. Germline-derived CDR1 and CDR2 are SGDLS and YYNGEE. The CDR3 protein is CASSVGVDGGTEAFF. For the CDR3, the DNA is TGTGCCAGCAGCGTAGGGGTAGACGGCGGCACTGAAGCTTTCTTT.

This clonotype was recorded a few times. V gene TRBV10-3 combines with J gene TRBJ2-3, with D uncertain. The CDR3 has 15 amino acids. V lost 6 bases, J lost 0 bases, and 13 bases lay in between. Germline values: CDR1 ENHRY, CDR2 SYGVKD. The chain's CDR3 is CAISPVQRSTDTQYF. Written as DNA, the CDR3 is TGTGCCATCAGCCCGGTTCAGCGTAGCACAGATACGCAGTATTTT.

This chain joins TRBV19 and TRBJ1-1; D perhaps matches TRBD1 (6 bases). Germline CDR1 and CDR2: LNHDA and SQIVND (reference sequence). The CDR3 has 13 amino acids. Trimming left V 4 bases short and J 4 bases short, with 10 bases between. Here the CDR3 reads CASSTQGSTEAFF. The CDR3 nucleotides read TGTGCCAGTAGTACCCAGGGGAGCACTGAAGCTTTCTTT.

This clonotype was seen a handful of times. This chain joins TRBV10-1 and TRBJ2-2; D gene ambiguous. The CDR3 runs to 13 residues. V was trimmed by 7 bases and J by 0 bases, leaving 6 bases between them. Germline V gives CDR1 WNHNN, CDR2 SYGVQD (reference sequence). The CDR3 DNA sequence: TGCGCCAGCAAGTCAGCGAACACCGGGGAGCTGTTTTTT. It is translated as CASKSANTGELFF.

This clonotype was counted between two and nine times. The chain combines TRBV6-2 or TRBV6-3 with TRBJ2-3, with D perhaps TRBD2 (5 bases). With 2 bases removed from V and 0 bases from J, the gap between germline ends came to 12 bases. Germline CDR1 is MNHEY and CDR2 is SVGEGT. This CDR3 comprises 16 residues. The CDR3 nucleotides read TGTGCCAGCAGTTACAATCCCCGAGGGAGCACAGATACGCAGTATTTT. Amino acid sequence: CASSYNPRGSTDTQYF.

The chain uses TRBV2 and TRBJ2-4; D call uncertain. The CDR3 is 17 residues long. The germline V gene has CDR1 SNHLY and CDR2 FYNNEI. Trimming took off 2 bases at V and 2 bases at J, with 16 bases between the two ends. The CDR3 bases are TGTGCCAGCAGTGAAAGCGCCGGCGTAGGGTCCAAAAACATTCAGTACTTC. Translating it yields CASSESAGVGSKNIQYF.

The chain has TRBV5-4 and TRBJ2-4, with D perhaps matching TRBD1 (5 bases). Germline assignment: CDR1 SGHNT and CDR2 YYREEE (reference sequence). The CDR3 is 12 residues long. V was cut by 4 bases and J by 7 bases, with 9 bases left in between. The CDR3 loop reads CASSADKNIQYF. The DNA for the CDR3 is TGTGCCAGCAGCGCGGACAAGAACATTCAGTACTTC. Full variable domain (missing parts from reference TRBV5-4 and TRBJ2-4): ETGVTQSPTHLIKTRGQQVTLRCSSQSGHNTVSWYQQALGQGPQFIFQYYREEENGRGNFPPRFSGLQFPNYSSELNVNALELDDSALYLCASSADKNIQYFGAGTRLSVL.

This clonotype appeared a few times. The chain links TRBV28 to TRBJ2-1; TRBD2 matches at 11 bases. Germline values: CDR1 MDHEN, CDR2 SYDVKM. The CDR3 is 13 amino acids. Trimming took 6 bases from V and 10 from J; bases not matched to a gene: 5. CDR3 coding DNA: TGTGCCAGCAGACCGGGACTAGCGGTCGAGCAGTTCTTC. This gives the protein CASRPGLAVEQFF.

The chain uses TRBV24-1 and TRBJ2-3; D ambiguous. The CDR3 runs 16 residues. The germline V gene encodes CDR1 KGHDR and CDR2 SFDVKD. The V end was cut by 5 bases, the J end by 2 bases, with 16 bases between. The CDR3 DNA follows: TGTGCCACCAGTGGAGGACGAGAAGGTCCCACAGATACGCAGTATTTT. This gives the protein CATSGGREGPTDTQYF.

This clonotype has just a few counts. The chain has TRBV6-1 and TRBJ2-5; tentative D call: TRBD1 (6 bases). The CDR3 is 14 residues long. Germline CDR1 reads MNHNS; CDR2 reads SASEGT. Trimming cost V 8 bases and J 1 base, with 14 bases left between them. The DNA of the CDR3 is TGTGCCAGCGCCGGCAGGGGATTCCAAGAGACCCAGTACTTC. Its protein is CASAGRGFQETQYF.

At least ten counts were recorded for this clonotype. V is TRBV7-9 and J is TRBJ2-3; 9 bases match TRBD2. CDR3 size: 18 residues. V shed 5 bases and J 2 bases; nucleotides not matched to a gene: 14. Germline CDR1 and CDR2: SEHNR and FQNEAQ (reference sequence). Here the CDR3 DNA reads TGTGCCAGCAGCCCTAGTTTAGCGGGGGACGGGATCACAGATACGCAGTATTTT. It codes for CASSPSLAGDGITDTQYF.

The V and J genes are TRBV28 and TRBJ2-7, with D perhaps TRBD2 (7 bases). Germline V gene sequence: CDR1 MDHEN, CDR2 SYDVKM. This CDR3 comprises 16 residues. Trimming took 5 bases from V and 2 from J, leaving 19 bases between them. This CDR3 reads CASSNVGGADTYEQYV. The DNA for the CDR3 is TGTGCCAGCAGTAACGTAGGGGGGGCCGACACCTACGAGCAGTACGTC.

J is TRBJ2-1 and V is TRBV5-1, with D unclear. The CDR3 length is 14 residues. The V gene lost 2 bases and the J gene lost 4 bases, with 10 bases spanning the gap. Germline V gives CDR1 SGHRS, CDR2 YFSETQ. The CDR3 reads CASSLGSVYNEQFF. The CDR3 nucleotides read TGCGCCAGCAGCTTAGGCTCAGTATACAATGAGCAGTTCTTC.